Below are 2 T cell receptor beta chains sequenced from a single sample in a study of CD8+CD57+ T cells in acquired aplastic anemia. TCR beta VDJ combinations and CDR3 sequences were profiled from genomic DNA. TCRdb redid the calling of the reads with MiXCR, one entry per CDR3 protein. The table includes approximately 200,000 distinct CDR3 sequences, less than 60% detected once. The sequenced patients had an expansion of CD8+CD57+ cells seen by flow cytometry. Source material: sorted CD4+, CD8+, or CD8+CD57+ T cells (not recorded which) from PBMCs. Source of these receptors: a human donor with aplastic anemia.

This clonotype has just one count. The V gene is TRBV7-6, the J gene TRBJ1-6, with 9 bases matching TRBD1. Germline V gives CDR1 SGHVS, CDR2 FNYEAQ. This CDR3 contains 14 residues. Trimming cost V 5 bases and J 9 bases; bases outside gene matches: 5. DNA for the CDR3: TGTGCCAGCAGCCCAGACAGGGGGAGTTCACCCCTCCACTTT. It yields the protein CASSPDRGSSPLHF. Supplemented by reference TRBV7-6 and TRBJ1-6, the full variable domain reads GAGVSQSPRYKVTKRGQDVALRCDPISGHVSLYWYRQALGQGPEFLTYFNYEAQQDKSGLPNDRFSAERPEGSISTLTIQRTEQRDSAMYRCASSPDRGSSPLHFGNGTRLTVT.

This clonotype has a count of ten or more. The rearrangement joins TRBV6-5 to TRBJ2-7; the D is unclear. Trimming stripped 7 bases from V and 9 bases from J, with 19 bases between. The CDR3 has 13 amino acids. Germline V gene data show CDR1 as MNHEY and CDR2 as SVGAGI. This CDR3 is CASTQYGIGMQYF. The CDR3, as DNA: TGTGCCAGCACCCAATATGGGATTGGGATGCAGTACTTC.